The 22 T cell receptor beta chains below all came from one sample that was sequenced in a study of beta chain features in type 1 diabetes. Expressed TCRB transcripts were sequenced, since all the RNA that had been isolated was reverse transcribed. The method was immunoSEQ multiplex PCR; TCRdb's version includes in-frame clones alone and lacks a portion of them. The table shows over 40,000 clones, with under 65% occurring only once. Sequenced material: Tregs from blood. Receptors were obtained from a woman aged 18-30 years in good health.

The V call is TRBV5-4, the J call TRBJ2-3, with 15 bases that match TRBD2. Germline V gene data show CDR1 as SGHNT and CDR2 as YYREEE (reference sequence). The CDR3 contains 17 residues. J lost 0 bases, V lost 4 bases, and 3 bases had no gene match. The CDR3 DNA reads TGTGCCAGCAGCCGCGGGACTAGCGGGAGGAGCACAGATACGCAGTATTTT. Protein: CASSRGTSGRSTDTQYF.

Only a few counts were recorded for this clone. Other DNA sequences from this sample encode an identical CDR3 as well. The V and J genes are TRBV4-1 and TRBJ2-2, with TRBD2 as a possible D gene (5 bases). CDR3 length equals 15 residues. With 3 bases removed from V and 2 bases from J, the gap between germline ends came to 10 bases. The germline gives CDR1 MGHRA, CDR2 YSYEKL. The CDR3: CASSQARANTGELFF. For the CDR3, the DNA is TGCGCCAGCAGCCAGGCGAGGGCTAACACCGGGGAGCTGTTTTTT.

This chain connects TRBV7-2 to TRBJ1-5; D might be TRBD1 (6 bases). Germline CDR1 reads SGHTA; CDR2 reads FQGNSA. CDR3 length equals 17 residues. V lost 5 bases to trimming and J lost 2 bases, with 19 bases between them. CDR3 nucleotides: TGTGCCAGCAGCCCCGAGACAGGTCTAGCGGGCAATCAGCCCCAGCATTTT. Translated, it gives CASSPETGLAGNQPQHF.

The chain couples TRBV11-3 to TRBJ2-5; 13 bases are a match to TRBD2. Germline lookup yields CDR1 SGHNT and CDR2 YENEEA. This CDR3 has 16 residues. The trim removed 5 bases at V and 5 bases at J, leaving 8 bases unmatched. The CDR3 DNA sequence: TGTGCCAGCAGCCGCGGACTAGCGGGAGCCCCCGAGACCCAGTACTTC. Protein: CASSRGLAGAPETQYF.

By its share, this clone is medium-sized. This chain joins TRBV5-6 and TRBJ1-1, with a possible D match to TRBD1 (6 bases). The CDR3 extends over 17 amino acids. In germline, CDR1 is SGHDT, CDR2 YYEEEE. Trimming shortened V by 6 bases and J by 1 base, and 22 bases separated the two germline ends. The DNA of the CDR3 is TGTGCCAGCATCCTAACAGGGTGGGGCGCGGGGAACACTGAAGCTTTCTTT. Amino acid sequence: CASILTGWGAGNTEAFF. Drawing the rest from reference TRBV5-6 and TRBJ1-1, the complete variable domain is DAGVTQSPTHLIKTRGQQVTLRCSPKSGHDTVSWYQQALGQGPQFIFQYYEEEERQRGNFPDRFSGHQFPNYSSELNVNALLLGDSALYLCASILTGWGAGNTEAFFGQGTRLTVV.

The V call is TRBV9, the J call TRBJ2-5, with TRBD1 matching over 8 bases. The V gene's germline CDR1 is SGDLS and CDR2 YYNGEE. V lost 2 bases to trimming and J lost 2 bases; unmatched junction nucleotides: 5. The CDR3 length is 15 residues. The CDR3 nucleotides read TGTGCCAGCAGCGTTTCCGGGACAGGACAAGAGACCCAGTACTTC. It translates to CASSVSGTGQETQYF.

V gene TRBV7-6 combines with J gene TRBJ2-1; 7 nucleotides agree with TRBD1. J was trimmed by 7 bases and V by 5 bases; bases with no gene match: 5. Germline loops: CDR1 SGHVS, CDR2 FNYEAQ. CDR3 length: 13 amino acids. The CDR3 nucleotides are TGTGCCAGCAGCCAGACAGGGAATAATGAGCAGTTCTTC. This codes for CASSQTGNNEQFF.

The chain carries TRBV7-2 and TRBJ2-7; weak D call: TRBD1 (6 bases). CDR1 and CDR2 (germline): SGHTA, FQGNSA. This CDR3 comprises 14 residues. Trimming removed 1 base from V and 3 bases from J, with 10 bases in between. CDR3 DNA sequence: TGTGCCAGCAGCTTAGGTTCCAGGGGCTACGAGCAGTACTTC. It is translated as CASSLGSRGYEQYF.

This rearrangement joins TRBV28 to TRBJ1-2; 7 positions agree with TRBD1. The CDR3 runs to 13 residues. V was pared by 7 bases and J by 8 bases, with 10 bases of the junction left unmatched. Germline CDR1 MDHEN, CDR2 SYDVKM. The CDR3: CASTPPDRAGYTF. The CDR3, as DNA: TGTGCCAGCACCCCGCCCGACAGGGCAGGCTACACCTTC.

The gene calls are TRBV5-1 and TRBJ1-1; D gene ambiguous. This CDR3 contains 18 residues. The ends were cut back, 0 bases at V and 0 bases at J, with 18 bases in the middle. CDR1 is SGHRS, CDR2 YFSETQ, per germline. The CDR3 region has the DNA TGCGCCAGCAGCTTGGGAGTTGGCGTAACGGAGGTGAACACTGAAGCTTTCTTT. This translates into CASSLGVGVTEVNTEAFF.

The chain couples TRBV18 to TRBJ2-1; no clear D gene. Trimming pared 0 bases from V and 8 bases from J, leaving 17 bases between. The V gene's germline CDR1 is KGHSH and CDR2 LQKENI. This CDR3 region has 16 residues. The CDR3 sequence: CASSPPNSQVADEQFF. In DNA form, the CDR3 reads TGTGCCAGCTCACCACCGAATAGTCAGGTGGCCGATGAGCAGTTCTTC.

The chain recombines TRBV28 with TRBJ2-5; 7 bases agree with TRBD1. CDR3 length: 14 amino acids. V lost 8 bases, J lost 5 bases, and 11 bases stayed unmatched. Germline-derived CDR1 and CDR2 are MDHEN and SYDVKM. In DNA form, the CDR3 reads TGTGCCAGCGGTTGGACAGGCCTCCAGGAGACCCAGTACTTC. It specifies CASGWTGLQETQYF. The whole variable domain, remainder taken from reference TRBV28 and TRBJ2-5, is DVKVTQSSRYLVKRTGEKVFLECVQDMDHENMFWYRQDPGLGLRLIYFSYDVKMKEKGDIPEGYSVSREKKERFSLILESASTNQTSMYLCASGWTGLQETQYFGPGTRLLVL.

The V call is TRBV30, the J call TRBJ2-3; D call uncertain. The germline gives CDR1 GTSNPN, CDR2 SVGIG (reference sequence). The V end lost 2 bases, the J end lost 0 bases, and 3 bases lay between the germline ends. This CDR3 has 12 residues. The DNA of the CDR3 is TGTGCCTGGAGTCTTAGCACAGATACGCAGTATTTT. This encodes CAWSLSTDTQYF. The full variable domain, with the rest looked up from reference TRBV30 and TRBJ2-3, is SQTIHQWPATLVQPVGSPLSLECTVEGTSNPNLYWYRQAAGRGLQLLFYSVGIGQISSEVPQNLSASRPQDRQFILSSKKLLLSDSGFYLCAWSLSTDTQYFGPGTRLTVL.

The chain has TRBV5-4 and TRBJ2-3; 8 positions match TRBD2. CDR3 length: 16 residues. Trimming at V came to 3 bases and at J to 5 bases, leaving 11 bases not matched to a gene. Germline CDR1 reads SGHNT; CDR2 reads YYREEE (reference sequence). This CDR3 is CASSYLPAGVGDTQYF. The CDR3 DNA reads as TGTGCCAGCAGCTACCTCCCAGCGGGAGTGGGAGATACGCAGTATTTT. The whole variable domain, remainder taken from reference TRBV5-4 and TRBJ2-3, is ETGVTQSPTHLIKTRGQQVTLRCSSQSGHNTVSWYQQALGQGPQFIFQYYREEENGRGNFPPRFSGLQFPNYSSELNVNALELDDSALYLCASSYLPAGVGDTQYFGPGTRLTVL.

V usage is TRBV5-1 and J usage is TRBJ1-1; D remains unclear. Germline-derived CDR1 and CDR2 are SGHRS and YFSETQ. CDR3 length equals 14 residues. Trimming stripped 4 bases from V and 0 bases from J, with 10 bases between. This chain's CDR3 is CASSLYHMNTEAFF. The DNA for the CDR3 is TGCGCCAGCAGCCTTTACCACATGAACACTGAAGCTTTCTTT. Looking up the rest from reference TRBV5-1 and TRBJ1-1 gives the full variable domain: KAGVTQTPRYLIKTRGQQVTLSCSPISGHRSVSWYQQTPGQGLQFLFEYFSETQRNKGNFPGRFSGRQFSNSRSEMNVSTLELGDSALYLCASSLYHMNTEAFFGQGTRLTVV.

The rearrangement uses TRBV7-9 and TRBJ2-4; the D gene is possibly TRBD1 (5 bases). V was shortened by 2 bases and J by 3 bases, with 8 bases between the two germline ends. The CDR3 length is 14 residues. In germline, CDR1 is SEHNR, CDR2 FQNEAQ (reference sequence). Written as DNA, the CDR3 is TGTGCCAGCAGCTTACAGGGATACAAAAACATTCAGTACTTC. It codes for CASSLQGYKNIQYF.

This clone was detected once. The chain has TRBV11-2 and TRBJ2-3, with 7 positions matching TRBD2. Looked up from germline, CDR1 is SGHAT and CDR2 is FQNNGV. The ends lost 0 bases at V and 4 bases at J; junction bases unmatched: 4. The CDR3 sequence is 15 residues long. In DNA, the CDR3 is TGTGCCAGCAGCTTAGATCGGGCGGGAGCAGATACGCAGTATTTT. Its protein is CASSLDRAGADTQYF.

V gene TRBV20-1 combines with J gene TRBJ1-2, with D possibly TRBD1 on 5 matching bases. The germline V and J ends were trimmed by 3 bases and 7 bases, with 9 bases remaining between them. Germline V gene data show CDR1 as DFQATT and CDR2 as SNEGSKA (reference sequence). This CDR3 spans 11 amino acids. Written as DNA, the CDR3 is TGCAGTGCTAGCTTGGGGCTTGGCTACACCTTC. Protein sequence: CSASLGLGYTF.

The chain employs TRBV6-1 and TRBJ2-7; TRBD2 matches at 8 bases. The CDR3 has 14 residues. Trimming cost V 6 bases and J 3 bases; bases outside gene matches: 7. Germline-derived CDR1 and CDR2 are MNHNS and SASEGT. The CDR3 nucleotides read TGTGCCAGCAGCCCGGGGGGGACCAACTACGAGCAGTACTTC. Its protein is CASSPGGTNYEQYF.

The V call is TRBV6-6, the J call TRBJ2-7; 9 bases line up with TRBD2. V lost 6 bases and J lost 0; bases outside the gene matches: 3. There are 14 residues in the CDR3. The germline gives CDR1 MNHNY, CDR2 SVGAGI (reference sequence). The CDR3 DNA reads as TGTGCCAGCAGCCTAGCGGGGAGCTCCTACGAGCAGTACTTC. Its translation is CASSLAGSSYEQYF.

The genes are TRBV28 and TRBJ2-2; 8 positions agree with TRBD2. Germline V CDR1 and CDR2: MDHEN, SYDVKM. The CDR3 spans 16 residues. V lost 3 bases to trimming and J lost 2 bases; unmatched junction nucleotides: 5. The CDR3 protein is CASSFPSGFNTGELFF. In DNA, the CDR3 is TGTGCCAGCAGTTTCCCTAGCGGGTTTAACACCGGGGAGCTGTTTTTT.

This clone appeared a few times. This rearrangement joins TRBV15 to TRBJ1-2; tentative D call: TRBD1 (5 bases). The ends were cut back, 0 bases at V and 5 bases at J, with 7 bases in the middle. Germline assignment: CDR1 LNHNV and CDR2 YYDKDF (reference sequence). The CDR3 length is 13 residues. The CDR3 DNA sequence: TGTGCCACCAGCAGAGAGGCAGGGTATGGCTACACCTTC. This encodes CATSREAGYGYTF.